This entry features one T cell receptor beta chain sequence. What it recognizes is unknown. The same CDR3 arises from other DNA sequences in this sample as well. The data were taken from a study of PD-1 blockade in classical Hodgkin lymphoma. The overall study: Nivolumab dosed at 3 mg/kg went to patients intravenously every 2 weeks. Points from the study as a whole: At baseline, newly diagnosed patients reportedly showed less TCR diversity than healthy donors. Newly diagnosed and completely responding patients shared comparable baseline diversity.

Generated by immunoSEQ multiplex PCR, the TCRdb table keeps only in-frame clones and is missing some. This sample has about 40,000 clones, with over 80% found just once. This CDR3 region has 13 residues. Germline values: CDR1 SQVTM, CDR2 ANQGSEA. Deletions cut 4 bases from V and 0 bases from J, with 7 bases between. All patients experienced relapse after autologous stem cell transplantation, and brentuximab vedotin exposure was variable. Patients showed best responses of complete response, partial response or progressive disease. V gene TRBV29-1 combines with J gene TRBJ2-1; no definite D call. The sample here was peripheral blood mononuclear cells (PBMCs), taken at baseline. The receptor was derived from a human donor with classical Hodgkin lymphoma. CDR3 bases: TGCAGCGTTGGCGGTAGCTCCTACAATGAGCAGTTCTTC. Translation gives CSVGGSSYNEQFF.